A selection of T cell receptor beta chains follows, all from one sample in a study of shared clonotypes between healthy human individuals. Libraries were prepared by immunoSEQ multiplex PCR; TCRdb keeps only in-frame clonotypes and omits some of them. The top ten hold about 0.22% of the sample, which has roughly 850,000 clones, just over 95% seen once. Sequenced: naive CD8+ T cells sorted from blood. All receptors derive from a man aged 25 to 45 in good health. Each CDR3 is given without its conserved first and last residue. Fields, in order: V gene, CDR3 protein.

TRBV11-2,ASSHLDRGLWAEAF
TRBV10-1,ASSDRGPRETQY
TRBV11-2,ASSFSVPLAGESDPD
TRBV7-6,ASSWRQGIGYT
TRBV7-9,ASSPMNTEAF
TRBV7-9,ASSLSRLSDGYT
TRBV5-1,ASSFTIGTSYEQY
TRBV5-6,ASRRTSGHYNEQF
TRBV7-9,ASSLVEQSDEQY
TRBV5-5,ASRGYLSGANVLT
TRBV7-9,ASSRDRTTGTEAF
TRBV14,ASSQGTGGWVQF
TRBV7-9,ASSLSREANYGYT
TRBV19,ASSKGQGFGYT
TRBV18,ASSPALTVAGGGDTQY
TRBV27,ASRPGLVEYEQY
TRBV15,ATSRSGTGVSGANVLT
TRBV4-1,ASSQGPDEETQY
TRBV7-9,ASSLEGAGLPQETQY
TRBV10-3,AISDGAGVHNEQF
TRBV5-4,ASSRTGVNTEAF
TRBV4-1,ASSQDPLAGASYNEQF
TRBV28,ASSPGDSNQPQH
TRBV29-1,SVDEGAVEAF
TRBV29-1,SVDGLAADEQY
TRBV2,AILAEYNEQF
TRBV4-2,ASSQEFGQGEQF
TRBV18,ASSPRTANTGELF
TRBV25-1,ASQGLVFREQF
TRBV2,ASSEIGVRDDNEQF
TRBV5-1,ASSSGESYEQY
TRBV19,ASRPTDSGRFYEQF
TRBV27,ASSQGGRDTDTQY
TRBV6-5,ASSYSATYNEQF
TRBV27,ASSSTGSKNIQY
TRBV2,ASSEPGQGVQDTQY
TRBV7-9,ASRYYNNAQF
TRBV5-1,ASSLADFFSYNEQF
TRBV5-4,ASRWALNTGELF
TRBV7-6,ASSEIMTSGVYEQY
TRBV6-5,ASSPGGYEQY
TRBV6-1,ASSDITGLEQY
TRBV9,ASSVGKDTNTGELF
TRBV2,ASSKGQGLHEQY
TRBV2,ASRAGLGYNEQF
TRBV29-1,SVEKDSKNIQY
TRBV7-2,ASSIPGTSGSYNEQF
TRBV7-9,ASMTGADTQY
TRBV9,ASSVGWENTEAF
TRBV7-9,ASSLERQTYT
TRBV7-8,ASSLVSNSGGWETQY
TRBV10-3,ATRDSLAARIDGYT
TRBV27,ASSSRSSYNEQF
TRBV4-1,ASSQGGFDEQF
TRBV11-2,ASSFKWDEQY
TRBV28,ASSPSPVGAGELF